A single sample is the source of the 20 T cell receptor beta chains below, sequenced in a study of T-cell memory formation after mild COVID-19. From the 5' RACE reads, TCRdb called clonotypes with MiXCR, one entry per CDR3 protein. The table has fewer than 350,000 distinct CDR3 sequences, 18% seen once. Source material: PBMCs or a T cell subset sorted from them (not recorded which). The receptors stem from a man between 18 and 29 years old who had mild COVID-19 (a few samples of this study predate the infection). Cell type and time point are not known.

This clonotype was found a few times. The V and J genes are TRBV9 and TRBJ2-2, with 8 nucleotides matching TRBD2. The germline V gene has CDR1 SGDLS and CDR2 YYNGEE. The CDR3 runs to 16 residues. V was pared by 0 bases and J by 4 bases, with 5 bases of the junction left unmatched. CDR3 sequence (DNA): TGTGCCAGCAGCGTAGAGGGAGCGGGGGCCACCGGGGAGCTGTTTTTT. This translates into CASSVEGAGATGELFF.

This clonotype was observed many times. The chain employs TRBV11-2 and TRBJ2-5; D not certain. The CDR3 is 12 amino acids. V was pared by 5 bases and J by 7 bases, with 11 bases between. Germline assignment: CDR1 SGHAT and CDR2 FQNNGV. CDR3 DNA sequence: TGTGCCAGCAGCCCTATCCTAGGGACCCAGTACTTC. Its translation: CASSPILGTQYF. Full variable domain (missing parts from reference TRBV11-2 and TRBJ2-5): EAGVAQSPRYKIIEKRQSVAFWCNPISGHATLYWYQQILGQGPKLLIQFQNNGVVDDSQLPKDRFSAERLKGVDSTLKIQPAKLEDSAVYLCASSPILGTQYFGPGTRLLVL.

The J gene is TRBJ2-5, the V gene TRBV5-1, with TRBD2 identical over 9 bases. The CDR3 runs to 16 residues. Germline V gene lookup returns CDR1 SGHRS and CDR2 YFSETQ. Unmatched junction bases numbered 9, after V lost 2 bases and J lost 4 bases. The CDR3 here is CASSLSPSGVAETQYF. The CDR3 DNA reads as TGCGCCAGCAGCTTAAGCCCTAGCGGGGTGGCAGAGACCCAGTACTTC.

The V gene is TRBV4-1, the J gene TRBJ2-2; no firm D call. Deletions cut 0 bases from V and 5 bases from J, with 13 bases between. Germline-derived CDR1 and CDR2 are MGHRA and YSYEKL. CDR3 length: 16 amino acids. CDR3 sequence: CASSQESQLRTGELFF. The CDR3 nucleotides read TGCGCCAGCAGCCAAGAATCGCAGCTCCGGACCGGGGAGCTGTTTTTT.

CDR3 in DNA: TGTGCCAGCAGTCGGGACAGGGGAGGTCAGCCCCAGCATTTT. Encoded protein: CASSRDRGGQPQHF. The rearrangement joins TRBV6-2 or TRBV6-3 to TRBJ1-5; 10 bases align to TRBD1. The CDR3 covers 14 residues. CDR1 is MNHEY, CDR2 SVGEGT, per germline. Trimming at V came to 5 bases and at J to 6 bases, leaving 4 bases not matched to a gene.

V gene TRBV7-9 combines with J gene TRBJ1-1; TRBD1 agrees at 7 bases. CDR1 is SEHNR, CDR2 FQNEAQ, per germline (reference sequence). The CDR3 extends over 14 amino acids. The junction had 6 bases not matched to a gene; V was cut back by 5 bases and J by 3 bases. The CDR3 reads CASSAYQGDTEAFF. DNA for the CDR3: TGTGCCAGCAGCGCCTATCAGGGGGACACTGAAGCTTTCTTT.

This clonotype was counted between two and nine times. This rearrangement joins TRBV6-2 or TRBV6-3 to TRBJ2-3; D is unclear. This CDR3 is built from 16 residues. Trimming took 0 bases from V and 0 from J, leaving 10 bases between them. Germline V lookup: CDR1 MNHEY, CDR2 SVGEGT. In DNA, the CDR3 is TGTGCCAGCAGTTACTCGACCTGGGGTAGCACAGATACGCAGTATTTT. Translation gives CASSYSTWGSTDTQYF.

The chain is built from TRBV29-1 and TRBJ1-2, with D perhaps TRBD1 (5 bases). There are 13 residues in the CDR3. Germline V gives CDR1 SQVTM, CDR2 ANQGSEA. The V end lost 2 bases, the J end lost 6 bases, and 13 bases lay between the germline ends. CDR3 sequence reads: CSVESSRDDGYTF. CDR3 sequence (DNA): TGCAGCGTTGAATCCAGTAGGGACGATGGCTACACCTTC.

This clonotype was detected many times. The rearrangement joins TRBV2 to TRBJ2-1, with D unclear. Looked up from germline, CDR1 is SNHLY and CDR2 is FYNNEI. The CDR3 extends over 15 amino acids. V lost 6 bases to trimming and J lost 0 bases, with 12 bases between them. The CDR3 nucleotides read TGTGCCAGCAGGGGTGGGTTCCTCTCCTACAATGAGCAGTTCTTC. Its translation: CASRGGFLSYNEQFF. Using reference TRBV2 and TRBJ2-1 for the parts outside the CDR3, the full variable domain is EPEVTQTPSHQVTQMGQEVILRCVPISNHLYFYWYRQILGQKVEFLVSFYNNEISEKSEIFDDQFSVERPDGSNFTLKIRSTKLEDSAMYFCASRGGFLSYNEQFFGPGTRLTVL.

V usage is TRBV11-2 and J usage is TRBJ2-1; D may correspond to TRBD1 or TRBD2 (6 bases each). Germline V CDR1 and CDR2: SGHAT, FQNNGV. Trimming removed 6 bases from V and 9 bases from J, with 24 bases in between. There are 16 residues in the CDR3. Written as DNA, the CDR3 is TGTGCCAGCAGGGCTCTCGGGGGCGCGTCCTCCAGTGAGCAGTTCTTC. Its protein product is CASRALGGASSSEQFF. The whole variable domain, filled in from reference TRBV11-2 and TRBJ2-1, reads EAGVAQSPRYKIIEKRQSVAFWCNPISGHATLYWYQQILGQGPKLLIQFQNNGVVDDSQLPKDRFSAERLKGVDSTLKIQPAKLEDSAVYLCASRALGGASSSEQFFGPGTRLTVL.

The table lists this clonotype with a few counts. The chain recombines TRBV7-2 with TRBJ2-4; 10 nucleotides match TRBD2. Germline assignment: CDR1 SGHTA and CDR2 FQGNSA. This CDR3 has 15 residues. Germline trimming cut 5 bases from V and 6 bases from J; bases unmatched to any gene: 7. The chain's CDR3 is CASSPELAGRNIQYF. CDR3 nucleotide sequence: TGTGCCAGCAGCCCAGAACTAGCGGGGAGAAACATTCAGTACTTC.

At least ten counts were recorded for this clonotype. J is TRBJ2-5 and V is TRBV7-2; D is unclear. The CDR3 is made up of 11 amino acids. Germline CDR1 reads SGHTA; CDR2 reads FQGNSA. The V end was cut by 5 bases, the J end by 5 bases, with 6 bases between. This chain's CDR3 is CASSPSETQYF. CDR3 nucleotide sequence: TGTGCCAGCAGCCCTTCGGAGACCCAGTACTTC.

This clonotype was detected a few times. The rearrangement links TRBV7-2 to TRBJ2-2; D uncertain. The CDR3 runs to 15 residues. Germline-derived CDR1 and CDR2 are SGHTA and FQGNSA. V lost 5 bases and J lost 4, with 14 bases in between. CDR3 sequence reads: CASSLRTRGTGELFF. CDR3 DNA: TGTGCCAGCAGCCTTAGGACGAGAGGCACCGGGGAGCTGTTTTTT.

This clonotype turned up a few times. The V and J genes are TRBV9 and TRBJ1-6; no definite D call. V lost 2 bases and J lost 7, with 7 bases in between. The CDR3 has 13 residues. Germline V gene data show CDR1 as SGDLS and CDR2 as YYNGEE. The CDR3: CASSVRLNSPLHF. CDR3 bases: TGTGCCAGCAGCGTGCGACTGAATTCACCCCTCCACTTT.

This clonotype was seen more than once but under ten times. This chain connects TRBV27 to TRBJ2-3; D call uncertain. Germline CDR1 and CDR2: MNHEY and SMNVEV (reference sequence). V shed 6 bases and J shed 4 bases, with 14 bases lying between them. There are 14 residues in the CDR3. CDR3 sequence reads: CASSPSPGPDTQYF. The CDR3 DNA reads TGTGCCAGCAGCCCCAGCCCGGGTCCAGATACGCAGTATTTT.

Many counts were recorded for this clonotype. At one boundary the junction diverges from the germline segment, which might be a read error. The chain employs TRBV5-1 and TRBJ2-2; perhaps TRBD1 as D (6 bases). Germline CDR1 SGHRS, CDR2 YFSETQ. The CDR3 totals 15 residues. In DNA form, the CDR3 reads TGTGCCAGCAGCTTAACAGGGCCCAACACCGGGGAGCTGTTTTTT. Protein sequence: CASSLTGPNTGELFF.

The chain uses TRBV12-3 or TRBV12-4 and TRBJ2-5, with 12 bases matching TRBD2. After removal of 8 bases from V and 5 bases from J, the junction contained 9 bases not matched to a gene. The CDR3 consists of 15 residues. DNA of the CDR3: TGTGCCAGCTCCCTAGCGGGGGGGCAAGGGGAGACCCAGTACTTC. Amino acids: CASSLAGGQGETQYF.

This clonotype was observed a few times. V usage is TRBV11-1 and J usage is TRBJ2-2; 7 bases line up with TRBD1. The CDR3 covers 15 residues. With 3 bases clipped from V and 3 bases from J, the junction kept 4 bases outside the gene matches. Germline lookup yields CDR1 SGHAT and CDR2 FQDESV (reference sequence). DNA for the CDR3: TGTGCCAGCAGCTTCGACAGGGCTTACACCGGGGAGCTGTTTTTT. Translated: CASSFDRAYTGELFF.

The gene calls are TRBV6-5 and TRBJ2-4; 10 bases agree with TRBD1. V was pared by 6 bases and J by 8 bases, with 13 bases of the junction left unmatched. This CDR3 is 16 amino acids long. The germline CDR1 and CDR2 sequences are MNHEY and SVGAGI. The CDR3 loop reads CASSRFGGQGGYIQYF. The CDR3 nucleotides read TGTGCCAGCAGCAGATTCGGAGGACAGGGGGGGTACATTCAGTACTTC.

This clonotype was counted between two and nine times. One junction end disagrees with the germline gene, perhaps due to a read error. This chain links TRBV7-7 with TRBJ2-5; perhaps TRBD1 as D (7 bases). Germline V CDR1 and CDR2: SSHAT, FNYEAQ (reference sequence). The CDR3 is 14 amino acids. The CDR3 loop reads CASSSGQGGETQYF. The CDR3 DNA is TGTGCTAGCAGCTCAGGTCAGGGGGGAGAGACCCAGTACTTC.